These 2 T cell receptor beta chains share one sample of origin, sequenced in a study of blood T cell repertoires in COVID-19. Here immunoSEQ multiplex PCR was the method, and the copy in TCRdb shows in-frame clones only, minus some. The top ten hold 1.2% of the sample, which has over 60,000 clones, 70% to 90% seen once. The sequencing sample was made of peripheral blood. Receptor source: a man in his forties with acute or convalescent COVID-19.

This clone was counted only a few times. This sequence joins TRBV30 and TRBJ1-2; TRBD1 aligns across 11 bases. The trim removed 2 bases at V and 4 bases at J, leaving 3 bases unmatched. Germline V gene lookup returns CDR1 GTSNPN and CDR2 SVGIG (reference sequence). The CDR3 sequence is 14 residues long. As DNA, the CDR3 is TGTGCCTGGAGTAGGACAGGGGGCTCCTATGGCTACACCTTC. Translation gives CAWSRTGGSYGYTF.

V usage is TRBV19 and J usage is TRBJ1-2, with TRBD1 identical over 7 bases. The trim removed 5 bases at V and 7 bases at J, leaving 7 bases unmatched. The CDR3 runs to 13 residues. Germline-derived CDR1 and CDR2 are LNHDA and SQIVND (reference sequence). The CDR3 DNA reads as TGTGCCAGTAGTGAAGGGGGCGCGGGTGGCTACACCTTC. It is translated as CASSEGGAGGYTF.